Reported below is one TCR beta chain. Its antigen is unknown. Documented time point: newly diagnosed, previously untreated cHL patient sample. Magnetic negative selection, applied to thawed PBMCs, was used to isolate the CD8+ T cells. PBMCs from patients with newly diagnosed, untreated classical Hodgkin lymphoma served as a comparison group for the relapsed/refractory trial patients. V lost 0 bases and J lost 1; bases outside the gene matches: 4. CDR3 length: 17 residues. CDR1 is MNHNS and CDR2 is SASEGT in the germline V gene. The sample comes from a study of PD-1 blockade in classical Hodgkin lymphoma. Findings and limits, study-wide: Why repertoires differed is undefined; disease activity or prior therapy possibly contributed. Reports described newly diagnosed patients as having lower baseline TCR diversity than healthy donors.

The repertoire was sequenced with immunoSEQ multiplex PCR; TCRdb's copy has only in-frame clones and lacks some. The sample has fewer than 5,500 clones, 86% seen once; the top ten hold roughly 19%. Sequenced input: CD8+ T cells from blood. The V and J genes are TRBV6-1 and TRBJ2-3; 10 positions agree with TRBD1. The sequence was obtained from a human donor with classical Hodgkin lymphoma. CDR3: CASSEALGTGGTDTQYF. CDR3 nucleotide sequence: TGTGCCAGCAGTGAAGCGCTCGGGACAGGGGGCACAGATACGCAGTATTTT.